These 9 T cell receptor beta chains originate from one sample sequenced in a study of vaccination and CD4 T cells after COVID-19. Indicated treatment: 10-day PBMC culture with coronavirus spike peptide pools or control peptides (ViraFEST assay). Scientists ran DNA taken from cultured CD4+ T cells through the Oncomine TCR Beta short-read assay for sequencing. MiXCR, run by TCRdb on the PCR reads, gives a single entry per CDR3 protein. This sample has tens of thousands of distinct CDR3 sequences, with 45% to 65% found just once. These receptors are not linked to any known antigen. The source material was CD4+ T cells from blood, cultured in vitro. The receptor set was obtained from a human donor who had recovered from COVID-19.

The CDR3 region is CASSPPSTGAGYTF. The CDR3 nucleotides read TGTGCCAGCAGTCCCCCTTCAACGGGCGCTGGCTACACCTTC. The chain has TRBV28 and TRBJ1-2, with D unresolved. CDR1 is MDHEN, CDR2 SYDVKM, per germline. Trimming left V 5 bases short and J 7 bases short, with 17 bases between. This CDR3 is 14 amino acids long.

The V call is TRBV29-1, the J call TRBJ1-2; D possibly corresponds to TRBD1 (5 bases). Trimming cost V 0 bases and J 5 bases, with 10 bases left between them. The CDR3 is 13 residues long. Germline CDR1 and CDR2: SQVTM and ANQGSEA. The CDR3 loop reads CSVEENQGYGYTF. The CDR3, as DNA: TGCAGCGTTGAAGAGAACCAGGGATATGGCTACACCTTC.

This clonotype was found a few times. This chain joins TRBV24-1 and TRBJ2-2, with D perhaps being TRBD1 or TRBD2 (5 bases each). CDR1 and CDR2 from the germline V gene are KGHDR and SFDVKD. The CDR3 has 14 residues. The V end lost 4 bases, the J end lost 0 bases, and 5 bases lay between the germline ends. CDR3 region: CATSEGANTGELFF. The CDR3 region has the DNA TGTGCCACCAGTGAGGGGGCGAACACCGGGGAGCTGTTTTTT.

The rearrangement joins TRBV6-5 to TRBJ2-2; D tentatively reads TRBD1 or TRBD2 (5 bases each). V lost 0 bases to trimming and J lost 0 bases, with 11 bases between them. Looked up from germline, CDR1 is MNHEY and CDR2 is SVGAGI. This CDR3 has 17 amino acids. The CDR3 loop reads CASSYSRDGTNTGELFF. The CDR3 DNA reads as TGTGCCAGCAGTTACTCACGGGACGGGACGAACACCGGGGAGCTGTTTTTT.

This clonotype was recorded only once. The rearrangement joins TRBV20-1 to TRBJ1-6, with 8 bases aligning to TRBD1. There are 16 residues in the CDR3. The junction had 11 bases not matched to a gene; V was cut back by 5 bases and J by 5 bases. CDR1 and CDR2 (germline): DFQATT, SNEGSKA (reference sequence). CDR3: CSAQRFGTGDNSPLHF. The CDR3 DNA follows: TGCAGTGCTCAACGATTCGGGACAGGTGATAATTCACCCCTCCACTTT.

The chain is built from TRBV24-1 and TRBJ1-1; 8 nucleotides align to TRBD1. The CDR3 is made up of 13 amino acids. V gave up 4 bases and J gave up 12 bases; unmatched junction bases: 9. CDR1 and CDR2 (germline): KGHDR, SFDVKD. Here the CDR3 reads CATSDSRTGLTFF. Here the CDR3 DNA reads TGTGCCACCAGTGACTCAAGGACAGGGCTGACTTTCTTT.

The rearrangement joins TRBV18 to TRBJ2-3; D gene ambiguous. Trimming shortened V by 0 bases and J by 0 bases, and 10 bases separated the two germline ends. The germline V gene encodes CDR1 KGHSH and CDR2 LQKENI. The CDR3 is 16 residues long. CDR3 DNA: TGTGCCAGCTCACCACCGGAACCAGTCAGCACAGATACGCAGTATTTT. This codes for CASSPPEPVSTDTQYF.

This chain links TRBV7-8 with TRBJ2-2, with D perhaps matching TRBD1 (7 bases). Trimming stripped 4 bases from V and 10 bases from J, with 16 bases between. This CDR3 comprises 14 residues. Germline V gene sequence: CDR1 SGHVS, CDR2 FQNEAQ. CDR3 DNA: TGTGCCAGCAGCTGGAGGGACAGAGGAGAGGAGCTGTTTTTT. As protein: CASSWRDRGEELFF.

The chain couples TRBV20-1 to TRBJ1-1; possible D gene TRBD1, 6 bases. V shed 2 bases and J shed 3 bases, with 19 bases lying between them. Germline V gene lookup returns CDR1 DFQATT and CDR2 SNEGSKA (reference sequence). This CDR3 comprises 16 residues. CDR3 bases: TGCAGTGCTAGAAACAGGGTTTCGTCCGTGTACACTGAAGCTTTCTTT. Translated: CSARNRVSSVYTEAFF.